This T cell receptor beta chain was observed in a study of monozygotic twins with inflammatory bowel disease. This CDR3 spans 14 amino acids. Per germline, CDR1 SGDLS and CDR2 YYNGEE. As regards this clonotype: As yet, its antigen is unknown.

Study-level results: Support was lacking for any single strong IBD-associated signal or clonotype.

Two nested PCRs, of around 15 and 10 cycles, processed TCRalpha and TCRbeta cDNA. After re-calling the 5' RACE reads, TCRdb lists one entry per CDR3 protein, DNA absent. This sample's table has around 150,000 distinct CDR3 sequences. The chain carries TRBV9 and TRBJ2-7; the TCRdb call, TRBD2, lacks DNA for checking. Sequenced sample: blood. The clonotype was recovered from a human donor with ulcerative colitis or Crohn's disease, or a healthy co-twin of an affected twin (not recorded which). CDR3 sequence reads: CASSAGTSVYEQYF.